One and the same sample provided the 12 T cell receptor beta chains below, sequenced in a study of blood T cell repertoires in COVID-19. TCRdb's copy holds only in-frame clones and misses some; the assay was immunoSEQ multiplex PCR. The data show just over 80,000 clones, 85% to 90% seen once. What was sequenced was PBMCs or T cells enriched from blood (not recorded which). These receptors were taken from a woman aged 50 to 60 with acute COVID-19.

CDR3 sequence reads: CASSLEAASTDTQYF. In DNA, the CDR3 is TGCGCCAGCAGCTTGGAGGCGGCTAGCACAGATACGCAGTATTTT. V usage is TRBV5-1 and J usage is TRBJ2-3; D remains ambiguous. CDR1 and CDR2 (germline): SGHRS, YFSETQ. This CDR3 comprises 15 residues. V lost 0 bases to trimming and J lost 0 bases, with 8 bases between them.

The CDR3 spells CASSPFRDRGPNEQFF. The CDR3 DNA reads as TGTGCCAGCTCACCCTTCCGGGACAGGGGGCCGAATGAGCAGTTCTTC. The chain combines TRBV18 with TRBJ2-1; TRBD1 matches 12 bases. Germline V gives CDR1 KGHSH, CDR2 LQKENI. Germline trimming cut 3 bases from V and 7 bases from J; bases unmatched to any gene: 7. The CDR3 has 16 residues.

In this sample, this clone turned up once. The J gene is TRBJ1-1, the V gene TRBV3-1 (or the pseudogene TRBV3-2); 10 nucleotides line up with TRBD1. Germline CDR1 reads LGHDT; CDR2 reads YNNKEL (reference sequence). This CDR3 region has 19 residues. Trimming took 0 bases from V and 1 from J; bases not matched to a gene: 11. The CDR3 here is CASSQEPQTGGARNTEAFF. Here the CDR3 DNA reads TGTGCCAGCAGCCAAGAACCCCAGACAGGGGGCGCGCGGAACACTGAAGCTTTCTTT.

A few counts support this clone. This rearrangement joins TRBV18 to TRBJ1-6; no reliable D call. Germline V gene sequence: CDR1 KGHSH, CDR2 LQKENI. V lost 2 bases to trimming and J lost 11 bases, with 16 bases between them. This CDR3 contains 15 residues. The DNA of the CDR3 is TGTGCCAGCTCACCAACCGACCCTAAAGCGGCACCCCTCCACTTT. It is translated as CASSPTDPKAAPLHF.

CDR3 protein: CASSYGGTGKLFF. For the CDR3, the DNA is TGTGCCAGCAGTTACGGAGGGACAGGGAAACTGTTTTTT. The chain couples TRBV6-5 to TRBJ1-4; TRBD1 matches at 9 bases. The CDR3 totals 13 residues. Germline V gene data show CDR1 as MNHEY and CDR2 as SVGAGI. V was clipped by 2 bases and J by 11 bases; unmatched bases: 3.

The chain is built from TRBV27 and TRBJ2-7; 8 bases are a match to TRBD1. This CDR3 is built from 13 residues. The ends lost 5 bases at V and 6 bases at J; junction bases unmatched: 6. Germline loops: CDR1 MNHEY, CDR2 SMNVEV (reference sequence). CDR3 DNA sequence: TGTGCCAGCAGTAGGGACAGGTTCGGCGAGCAGTACTTC. As protein: CASSRDRFGEQYF.

The chain uses TRBV2 and TRBJ1-4, with a tentative D call TRBD1 (6 bases). CDR1 and CDR2 from the germline V gene are SNHLY and FYNNEI. V dropped 2 bases and J dropped 5 bases, with 9 bases sitting between them. The CDR3 has 14 residues. CDR3 loop: CASSEQGINEKLFF. The CDR3 DNA follows: TGTGCCAGCAGTGAACAGGGGATAAATGAAAAACTGTTTTTT.

As to this clone: Other DNA variants within this sample encode the same CDR3. In DNA, the CDR3 is TGTGCCAGTAGTCCAAGACTAGCGGGAGGGAACGAGCAGTACTTC. Its protein is CASSPRLAGGNEQYF. V and J are TRBV19 and TRBJ2-7, with TRBD2 matching over 14 bases. The CDR3 has 15 residues. With V trimmed by 5 bases and J by 5 bases, 5 bases remained unmatched. Germline CDR1 reads LNHDA; CDR2 reads SQIVND (reference sequence).

The chain joins TRBV24-1 to TRBJ1-5; D unresolved. The CDR3 is 13 amino acids. Germline CDR1 KGHDR, CDR2 SFDVKD. Trimming removed 0 bases from V and 7 bases from J, with 6 bases in between. DNA of the CDR3: TGTGCCACCAGTGATTTGCGCGGACAGCCCCAGCATTTT. Protein sequence: CATSDLRGQPQHF.

The genes are TRBV14 and TRBJ1-3; possibly TRBD1 for D (5 bases). The ends were cut back, 4 bases at V and 8 bases at J, with 15 bases in the middle. CDR1 and CDR2 from the germline V gene are SGHDN and FVKESK. The CDR3 extends over 14 amino acids. The CDR3 DNA reads TGTGCCAGCAGCCCATATCCCGGGGGAGACACCATATATTTT. Residues: CASSPYPGGDTIYF.

The J gene is TRBJ1-1, the V gene TRBV10-3; 7 nucleotides agree with TRBD1. Looked up from germline, CDR1 is ENHRY and CDR2 is SYGVKD. The CDR3 contains 14 residues. Trimming removed 6 bases from V and 4 bases from J; junction bases left unmatched: 8. The CDR3 loop reads CAIRTGTVGTEAFF. In DNA, the CDR3 is TGTGCCATCAGAACCGGGACAGTTGGCACTGAAGCTTTCTTT.

The rearrangement joins TRBV29-1 to TRBJ2-3, with 9 bases lining up with TRBD2. The CDR3 totals 13 residues. Germline lookup yields CDR1 SQVTM and CDR2 ANQGSEA. J lost 5 bases, V lost 6 bases, and 6 bases had no gene match. CDR3 region: CSVLAGDRDTQYF. CDR3 bases: TGCAGCGTCTTAGCGGGGGACAGAGATACGCAGTATTTT.